These 25 T cell receptor beta chains originate from one sample sequenced in a study of blood T cell repertoires in COVID-19. The method was immunoSEQ multiplex PCR; TCRdb's version includes in-frame clones alone and lacks a portion of them. This sample carries approximately 380,000 clones, roughly 85% of them seen once, and the ten largest clones take roughly 3.4%. Sequencing was carried out using peripheral blood. These receptors were taken from a woman aged 18-29 years with acute or convalescent COVID-19.

The V gene is TRBV19, the J gene TRBJ2-2; possibly TRBD1 for D (6 bases). Trimming took 5 bases from V and 0 from J, leaving 13 bases between them. This CDR3 is 16 amino acids long. From germline, CDR1 is LNHDA and CDR2 SQIVND (reference sequence). CDR3 nucleotide sequence: TGTGCCAGTAGTCCCCAGAGGACAGCGAACACCGGGGAGCTGTTTTTT. Translating it yields CASSPQRTANTGELFF.

This chain uses TRBV2 with TRBJ1-5; a weak D match, TRBD1 (5 bases). Trimming took off 7 bases at V and 6 bases at J, with 13 bases between the two ends. The CDR3 covers 13 residues. The germline gives CDR1 SNHLY, CDR2 FYNNEI. The CDR3 coding sequence is TGTGCCAGCACCACAGGTTCTAGTCAGCCCCAGCATTTT. Amino acids: CASTTGSSQPQHF.

This rearrangement joins TRBV6-1 to TRBJ1-4; TRBD1 aligns across 10 bases. The length of the CDR3 is 15 residues. Losses at the gene ends were 2 bases for V and 10 bases for J; bases not matched to a gene: 7. Germline loops: CDR1 MNHNS, CDR2 SASEGT. Here the CDR3 DNA reads TGTGCCAGCAGTGAATGGGTGACAGGGGGCCCAAAACTGTTTTTT. Protein: CASSEWVTGGPKLFF.

This clone was observed once. The rearrangement links TRBV6-1 to TRBJ1-1; maybe TRBD1 (6 bases). This CDR3 has 14 amino acids. Germline V lookup: CDR1 MNHNS, CDR2 SASEGT. V lost 3 bases and J lost 1, with 9 bases in between. The CDR3 here is CASSEGQANTEAFF. The CDR3 DNA reads TGTGCCAGCAGTGAGGGACAAGCGAACACTGAAGCTTTCTTT.

The rearrangement uses TRBV6-5 and TRBJ1-5; D call uncertain. The CDR3 sequence is 14 residues long. V lost 6 bases and J lost 5, with 14 bases in between. Germline CDR1 and CDR2: MNHEY and SVGAGI. CDR3 loop: CASSPQQVDQPQHF. DNA of the CDR3: TGTGCCAGCAGCCCCCAGCAGGTCGATCAGCCCCAGCATTTT.

The J gene is TRBJ1-6, the V gene TRBV9; 9 bases fit TRBD1. The J segment lost 7 bases and the V segment lost 3 bases, leaving 5 bases of the junction unmatched. The CDR3 totals 15 residues. Germline assignment: CDR1 SGDLS and CDR2 YYNGEE. In nucleotides, the CDR3 is TGTGCCAGCAGCGAAACCGGGACAGGGAATTCACCCCTCCACTTT. This sequence encodes CASSETGTGNSPLHF.

J is TRBJ2-2 and V is TRBV14, with 7 bases aligning to TRBD1. The CDR3 is 15 residues long. Unmatched junction bases numbered 1, after V lost 1 base and J lost 2 bases. Germline-derived CDR1 and CDR2 are SGHDN and FVKESK. The CDR3 DNA is TGTGCCAGCAGCCAAGGACAGGGTAACACCGGGGAGCTGTTTTTT. Translation gives CASSQGQGNTGELFF.

The chain links TRBV11-3 to TRBJ2-1, with 9 bases matching TRBD1. CDR1 and CDR2 from the germline V gene are SGHNT and YENEEA. The CDR3 runs 15 residues. J was trimmed by 7 bases and V by 5 bases; bases with no gene match: 9. The CDR3 loop reads CASSPTGTGMNEQFF. The CDR3 bases are TGTGCCAGCAGCCCTACCGGGACAGGGATGAATGAGCAGTTCTTC.

The V and J genes are TRBV9 and TRBJ2-3, with D maybe TRBD1 (6 bases). Germline loops: CDR1 SGDLS, CDR2 YYNGEE. The CDR3 totals 15 residues. The V end lost 6 bases, the J end lost 2 bases, and 16 bases lay between the germline ends. In nucleotides, the CDR3 is TGTGCCAGCACACTTACAGGGTTCTTCACAGATACGCAGTATTTT. Translation: CASTLTGFFTDTQYF.

This chain uses TRBV9 with TRBJ2-1; 8 bases fit TRBD2. CDR1 SGDLS and CDR2 YYNGEE come from the germline V gene. The V gene end was trimmed by 0 bases and the J gene end by 8 bases; junction bases not matched to a gene: 10. The CDR3 loop spans 16 amino acids. The CDR3 protein is CASSVASGGGLDEQFF. The CDR3 DNA is TGTGCCAGCAGCGTAGCGAGCGGGGGCGGTCTCGATGAGCAGTTCTTC.

V and J are TRBV6-5 and TRBJ1-2, with D uncertain. The CDR3 runs 15 residues. Germline values: CDR1 MNHEY, CDR2 SVGAGI. V lost 4 bases and J lost 5, with 17 bases in between. The CDR3: CASSFTGRREYGYTF. DNA for the CDR3: TGTGCCAGCAGTTTCACGGGGAGACGAGAATATGGCTACACCTTC.

The chain carries TRBV28 and TRBJ1-2; tentatively, D is TRBD1 (6 bases). The CDR3 runs to 12 residues. V lost 6 bases and J lost 7, with 12 bases in between. Germline V lookup: CDR1 MDHEN, CDR2 SYDVKM. CDR3 region: CASSLQGGGYTF. CDR3 DNA sequence: TGTGCCAGCAGCTTACAGGGTGGTGGCTACACCTTC.

V gene TRBV5-5 combines with J gene TRBJ2-1, with D maybe TRBD1 (6 bases). Trimming cost V 0 bases and J 6 bases, with 13 bases left between them. This CDR3 has 15 amino acids. Per germline, CDR1 SGHKS and CDR2 YYEKEE (reference sequence). CDR3 residues: CASSLDREWVNEQFF. As DNA, the CDR3 is TGTGCCAGCAGCTTGGACAGGGAATGGGTCAATGAGCAGTTCTTC.

A single count supports this clone. This chain connects TRBV11-2 to TRBJ1-1; D uncertain. The CDR3 is 15 amino acids. V was shortened by 1 base and J by 1 base, with 10 bases between the two germline ends. CDR1 and CDR2 (germline): SGHAT, FQNNGV. The CDR3 coding sequence is TGTGCCAGCAGCTTAGTAAGTCACAAGAACACTGAAGCTTTCTTT. It encodes CASSLVSHKNTEAFF.

This clone was seen just once. V is TRBV4-1 and J is TRBJ1-1; weak D call: TRBD1 (5 bases). V was shortened by 0 bases and J by 0 bases, with 14 bases between the two germline ends. Germline CDR1 and CDR2: MGHRA and YSYEKL. This CDR3 is built from 17 residues. Here the CDR3 reads CASSQDAHRTLNTEAFF. The CDR3 DNA is TGCGCCAGCAGCCAAGATGCCCACAGGACCTTGAACACTGAAGCTTTCTTT.

The rearrangement joins TRBV5-4 to TRBJ2-1; D call uncertain. V gave up 3 bases and J gave up 1 base, with 8 bases separating them. The germline gives CDR1 SGHNT, CDR2 YYREEE (reference sequence). The length of the CDR3 is 14 residues. The CDR3 sequence is CASSSDWSYNEQFF. The CDR3 nucleotides are TGTGCCAGCAGCTCAGATTGGTCCTACAATGAGCAGTTCTTC. Full variable domain (remainder filled in from reference TRBV5-4 and TRBJ2-1): ETGVTQSPTHLIKTRGQQVTLRCSSQSGHNTVSWYQQALGQGPQFIFQYYREEENGRGNFPPRFSGLQFPNYSSELNVNALELDDSALYLCASSSDWSYNEQFFGPGTRLTVL.

The chain links TRBV19 to TRBJ1-1; the match to TRBD1 covers 8 bases. Trimming at V came to 5 bases and at J to 2 bases, leaving 7 bases not matched to a gene. The CDR3 runs to 15 residues. CDR1 and CDR2 from the germline V gene are LNHDA and SQIVND (reference sequence). CDR3 sequence reads: CASSPGQGRNTEAFF. The CDR3 coding sequence is TGTGCCAGTAGTCCCGGACAGGGCAGAAACACTGAAGCTTTCTTT.

This clone was counted only a few times. The chain joins TRBV9 to TRBJ1-6, with no clear D. This CDR3 has 13 residues. Germline V gene lookup returns CDR1 SGDLS and CDR2 YYNGEE. V dropped 0 bases and J dropped 5 bases, with 3 bases sitting between them. CDR3 DNA sequence: TGTGCCAGCAGCGTAGACAATAATTCACCCCTCCACTTT. This codes for CASSVDNNSPLHF.

V usage is TRBV21-1 and J usage is TRBJ1-1. TRBV21-1 has pseudogene status. This CDR3 region has 18 residues. CDR3 residues: CASSKAQIKSEESTEAFF. In DNA form, the CDR3 reads TGTGCCAGCAGCAAAGCTCAAATAAAGTCCGAGGAGAGCACTGAAGCTTTCTTT.

The chain carries TRBV18 and TRBJ2-1; D is perhaps TRBD1 (6 bases). Trimming cost V 1 base and J 4 bases, with 11 bases left between them. Germline CDR1 and CDR2: KGHSH and LQKENI. CDR3 size: 15 residues. Here the CDR3 reads CASSPLLGTYNEQFF. CDR3 DNA sequence: TGTGCCAGCTCACCACTTCTCGGGACATACAATGAGCAGTTCTTC. Filled out from reference TRBV18 and TRBJ2-1, the complete variable domain reads NAGVMQNPRHLVRRRGQEARLRCSPMKGHSHVYWYRQLPEEGLKFMVYLQKENIIDESGMPKERFSAEFPKEGPSILRIQQVVRGDSAAYFCASSPLLGTYNEQFFGPGTRLTVL.

This clone was observed once. The J gene is TRBJ2-7, the V gene TRBV18, with D possibly matching TRBD1 (5 bases). Germline CDR1 and CDR2: KGHSH and LQKENI. This CDR3 spans 12 amino acids. Trimming took 8 bases from V and 2 from J, leaving 10 bases between them. The DNA of the CDR3 is TGTGCCAGCACAGGTCAAACCTACGAGCAGTACTTC. This translates into CASTGQTYEQYF.

The rearrangement joins TRBV9 to TRBJ1-2; a weak D match, TRBD1 (5 bases). The V and J ends lost 7 bases and 2 bases respectively, with 18 bases between them. The CDR3 runs 15 residues. Germline CDR1 is SGDLS and CDR2 is YYNGEE. The CDR3 coding sequence is TGTGCCAGCTATAGCTCAGGGCCAGGGAACTATGGCTACACCTTC. This sequence encodes CASYSSGPGNYGYTF.

The V gene is TRBV7-9, the J gene TRBJ1-4; D is ambiguous. CDR1 is SEHNR, CDR2 FQNEAQ, per germline (reference sequence). The CDR3 runs to 11 residues. V lost 6 bases, J lost 5 bases, and 4 bases lay in between. CDR3 loop: CASRANEKLFF. Here the CDR3 DNA reads TGTGCCAGCAGGGCAAATGAAAAACTGTTTTTT.

The J gene is TRBJ1-5, the V gene TRBV5-6; TRBD1 might be the D (6 bases). V was pared by 3 bases and J by 5 bases, with 15 bases between. Germline-derived CDR1 and CDR2 are SGHDT and YYEEEE. This CDR3 spans 15 amino acids. This CDR3 reads CASSSSGTLDQPQHF. The CDR3 nucleotides are TGTGCCAGCAGCTCCTCCGGGACATTGGATCAGCCCCAGCATTTT.

This chain uses TRBV28 with TRBJ2-5, with D perhaps matching TRBD2 (6 bases). This CDR3 region has 18 residues. The germline CDR1 and CDR2 sequences are MDHEN and SYDVKM. V was clipped by 1 base and J by 6 bases, with 24 bases between them. CDR3: CASSLFICRRGLLKTQYF. CDR3 nucleotide sequence: TGTGCCAGCAGTTTATTTATCTGCCGGCGGGGTCTCCTCAAGACCCAGTACTTC. The full variable domain, completed using reference TRBV28 and TRBJ2-5, is DVKVTQSSRYLVKRTGEKVFLECVQDMDHENMFWYRQDPGLGLRLIYFSYDVKMKEKGDIPEGYSVSREKKERFSLILESASTNQTSMYLCASSLFICRRGLLKTQYFGPGTRLLVL.